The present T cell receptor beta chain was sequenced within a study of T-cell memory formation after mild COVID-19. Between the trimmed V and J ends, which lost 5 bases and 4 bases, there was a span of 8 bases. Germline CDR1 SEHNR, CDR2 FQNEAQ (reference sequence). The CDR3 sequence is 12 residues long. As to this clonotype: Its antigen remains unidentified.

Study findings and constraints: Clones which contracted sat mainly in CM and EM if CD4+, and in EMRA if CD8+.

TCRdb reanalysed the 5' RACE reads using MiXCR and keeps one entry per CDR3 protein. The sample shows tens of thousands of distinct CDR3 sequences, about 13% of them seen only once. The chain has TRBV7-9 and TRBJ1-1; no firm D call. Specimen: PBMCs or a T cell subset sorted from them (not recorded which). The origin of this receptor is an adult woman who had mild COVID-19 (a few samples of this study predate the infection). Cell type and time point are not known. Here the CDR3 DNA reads TGTGCCAGCAGCGGTCAGACCACTGAAGCTTTCTTT. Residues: CASSGQTTEAFF.